This T cell receptor beta chain was sequenced during a study of CD8 T cells in ankylosing spondylitis. In regard to this clonotype: Its antigen is still unknown.

Germline CDR1 reads MNHEY; CDR2 reads SVGEGT. This CDR3 region has 14 residues. V was pared by 7 bases and J by 2 bases, with 11 bases between. Via MiXCR, TCRdb re-called the 5' RACE reads, giving one row per CDR3 protein. The sample contains around 300,000 distinct CDR3 sequences, less than 25% of which appear only once. Findings of the study overall: In synovial fluid and blood from reactive arthritis, some motif variants were previously reported. Significant enrichment of disease-linked clones was reportedly seen in matched ankylosing spondylitis synovial fluid. Seemingly distinctive of ankylosing spondylitis blood was a TCR beta motif formed by eight highly homologous variants.

Sequencing was carried out using blood, either unsorted or a sorted T cell fraction (not recorded which). This sequence joins TRBV6-2 or TRBV6-3 and TRBJ2-2; weak D call: TRBD1 (6 bases). The TCR was taken from a female donor with ankylosing spondylitis or in good health (not recorded which). CDR3 sequence (DNA): TGTGCCAGCACCCGGACAGTTAACACCGGGGAGCTGTTTTTT. Protein sequence: CASTRTVNTGELFF.